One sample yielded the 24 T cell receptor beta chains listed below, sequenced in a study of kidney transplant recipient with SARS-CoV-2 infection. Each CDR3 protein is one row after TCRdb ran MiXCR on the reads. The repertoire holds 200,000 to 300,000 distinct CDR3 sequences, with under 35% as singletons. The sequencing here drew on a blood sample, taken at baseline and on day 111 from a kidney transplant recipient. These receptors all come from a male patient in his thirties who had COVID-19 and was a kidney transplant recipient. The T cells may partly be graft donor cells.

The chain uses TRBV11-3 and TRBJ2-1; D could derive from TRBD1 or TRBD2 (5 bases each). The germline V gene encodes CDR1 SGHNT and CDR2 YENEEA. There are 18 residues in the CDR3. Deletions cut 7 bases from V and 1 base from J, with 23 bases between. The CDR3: CASNPEPGAASSYNEQFF. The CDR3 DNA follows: TGTGCCAGCAACCCCGAACCCGGGGCGGCATCGTCCTACAATGAGCAGTTCTTC.

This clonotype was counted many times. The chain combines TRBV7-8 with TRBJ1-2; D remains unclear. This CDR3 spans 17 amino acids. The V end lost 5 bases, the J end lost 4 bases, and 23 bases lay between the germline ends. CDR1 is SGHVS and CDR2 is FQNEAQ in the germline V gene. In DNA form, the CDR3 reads TGTGCCAGCAGCACCAGAATGTTTACCCGAAAGACCTATGGCTACACCTTC. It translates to CASSTRMFTRKTYGYTF.

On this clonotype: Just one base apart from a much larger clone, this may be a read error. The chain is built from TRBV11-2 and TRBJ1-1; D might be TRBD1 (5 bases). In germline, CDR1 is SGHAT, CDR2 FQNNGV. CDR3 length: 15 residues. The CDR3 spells CASGLLVRVKTEAFF. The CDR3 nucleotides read TGTGCCAGCGGCTTACTGGTCAGGGTGAAAACTGAAGCTTTCTTT.

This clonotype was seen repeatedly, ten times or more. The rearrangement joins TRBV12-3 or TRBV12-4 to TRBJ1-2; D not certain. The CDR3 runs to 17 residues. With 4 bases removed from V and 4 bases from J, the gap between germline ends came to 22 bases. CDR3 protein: CASSSFGSFRKTYGYTF. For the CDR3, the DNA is TGTGCCAGCAGTTCTTTTGGCAGCTTCCGAAAGACCTATGGCTACACCTTC.

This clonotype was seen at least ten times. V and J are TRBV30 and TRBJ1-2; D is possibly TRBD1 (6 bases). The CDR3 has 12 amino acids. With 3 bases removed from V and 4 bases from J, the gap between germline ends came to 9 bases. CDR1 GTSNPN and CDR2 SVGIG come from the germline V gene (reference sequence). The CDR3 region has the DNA TGTGCCTGGAGGACAGGTGGCTATGGCTACACCTTC. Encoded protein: CAWRTGGYGYTF.

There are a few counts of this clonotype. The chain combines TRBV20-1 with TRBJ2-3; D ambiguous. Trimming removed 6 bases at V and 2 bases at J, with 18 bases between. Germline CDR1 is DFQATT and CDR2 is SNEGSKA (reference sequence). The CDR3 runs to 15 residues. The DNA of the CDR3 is TGCAGTGCCCCTAATGCGATTAGACTCACAGATACGCAGTATTTT. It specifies CSAPNAIRLTDTQYF.

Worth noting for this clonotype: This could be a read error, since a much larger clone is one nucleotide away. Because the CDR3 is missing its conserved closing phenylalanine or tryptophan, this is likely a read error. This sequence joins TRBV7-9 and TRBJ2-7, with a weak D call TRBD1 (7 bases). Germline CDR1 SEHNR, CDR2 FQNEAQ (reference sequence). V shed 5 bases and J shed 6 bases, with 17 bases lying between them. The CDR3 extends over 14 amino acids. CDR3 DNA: TGTGCCAGCAGCCCCCGGGGGCAGGGGGGCGAGCAGTACTCC. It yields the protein CASSPRGQGGEQYS.

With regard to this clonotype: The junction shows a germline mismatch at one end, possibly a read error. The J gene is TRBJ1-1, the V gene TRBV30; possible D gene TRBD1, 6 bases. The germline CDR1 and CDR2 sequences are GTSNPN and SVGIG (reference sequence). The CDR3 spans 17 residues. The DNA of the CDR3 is TGTTCCTGGACCGCCACTCGGACAGCGGGTTTAGTTACTGAAGCTTTCTTT. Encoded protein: CSWTATRTAGLVTEAFF.

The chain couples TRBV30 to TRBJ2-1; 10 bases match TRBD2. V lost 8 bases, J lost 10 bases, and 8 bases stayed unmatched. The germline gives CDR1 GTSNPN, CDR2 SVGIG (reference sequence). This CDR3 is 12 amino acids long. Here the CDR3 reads CAGLAGAGEQFF. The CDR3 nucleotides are TGTGCCGGTCTAGCGGGAGCGGGAGAGCAGTTCTTC.

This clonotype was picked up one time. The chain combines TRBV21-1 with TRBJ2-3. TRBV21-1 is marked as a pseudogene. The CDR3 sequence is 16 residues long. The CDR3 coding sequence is TGTGCCAGCAGCAAATATAAGAAGGACAGCACAGATACGCAGTATTTT. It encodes CASSKYKKDSTDTQYF.

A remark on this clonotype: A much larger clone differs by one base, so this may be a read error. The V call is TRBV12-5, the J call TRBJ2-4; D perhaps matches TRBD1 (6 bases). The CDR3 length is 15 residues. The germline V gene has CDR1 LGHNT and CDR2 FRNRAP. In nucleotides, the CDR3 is TGTGCTAGTGGTACTACGCAACAGGGAAGGGCTGAGCAGTCCTTC. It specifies CASGTTQQGRAEQSF.

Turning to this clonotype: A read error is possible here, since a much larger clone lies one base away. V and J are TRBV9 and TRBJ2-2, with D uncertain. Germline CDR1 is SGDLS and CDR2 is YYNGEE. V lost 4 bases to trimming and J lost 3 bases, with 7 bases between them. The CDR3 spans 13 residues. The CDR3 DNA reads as TGTGCCAGCAGCACCTCGGACACCGGGGAGCTGTTTTTT. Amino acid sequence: CASSTSDTGELFF.

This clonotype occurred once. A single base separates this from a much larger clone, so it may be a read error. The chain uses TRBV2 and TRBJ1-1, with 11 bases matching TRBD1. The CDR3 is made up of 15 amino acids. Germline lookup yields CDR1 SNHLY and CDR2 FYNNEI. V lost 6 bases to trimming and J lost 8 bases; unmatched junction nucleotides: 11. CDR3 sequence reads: CASRGTGGTPVEAFF. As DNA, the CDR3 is TGTGCCAGCAGGGGGACAGGGGGTACGCCGGTCGAAGCTTTCTTT. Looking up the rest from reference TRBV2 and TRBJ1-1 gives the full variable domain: EPEVTQTPSHQVTQMGQEVILRCVPISNHLYFYWYRQILGQKVEFLVSFYNNEISEKSEIFDDQFSVERPDGSNFTLKIRSTKLEDSAMYFCASRGTGGTPVEAFFGQGTRLTVV.

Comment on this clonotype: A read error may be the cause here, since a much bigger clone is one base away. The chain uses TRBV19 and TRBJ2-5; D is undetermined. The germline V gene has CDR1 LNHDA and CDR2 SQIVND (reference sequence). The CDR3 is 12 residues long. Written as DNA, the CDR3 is TGTGCCAGTAGTCAAATTAATGGTGAGCAGCACTTC. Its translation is CASSQINGEQHF.

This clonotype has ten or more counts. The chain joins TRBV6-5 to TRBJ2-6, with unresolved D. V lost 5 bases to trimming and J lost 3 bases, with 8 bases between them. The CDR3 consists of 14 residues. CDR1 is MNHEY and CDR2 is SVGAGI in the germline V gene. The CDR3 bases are TGTGCCAGCAGTGCGTTCCTTGGGGCCAACGTCCTGACTTTC. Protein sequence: CASSAFLGANVLTF.

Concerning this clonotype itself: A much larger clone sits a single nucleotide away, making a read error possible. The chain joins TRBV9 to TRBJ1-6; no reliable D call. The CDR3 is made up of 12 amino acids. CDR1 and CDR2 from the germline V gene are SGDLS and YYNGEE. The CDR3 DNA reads TGTGCCAGCAGCGGACCGAATTCACCCCTCTACTTT. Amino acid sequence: CASSGPNSPLYF.

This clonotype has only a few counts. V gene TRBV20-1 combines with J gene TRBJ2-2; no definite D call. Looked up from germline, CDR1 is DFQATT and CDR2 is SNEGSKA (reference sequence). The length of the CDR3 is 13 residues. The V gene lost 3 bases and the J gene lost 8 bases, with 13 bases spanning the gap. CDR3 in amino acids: CSASIDPVGELFF. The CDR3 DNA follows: TGCAGTGCTAGTATCGACCCCGTAGGGGAGCTGTTTTTT.

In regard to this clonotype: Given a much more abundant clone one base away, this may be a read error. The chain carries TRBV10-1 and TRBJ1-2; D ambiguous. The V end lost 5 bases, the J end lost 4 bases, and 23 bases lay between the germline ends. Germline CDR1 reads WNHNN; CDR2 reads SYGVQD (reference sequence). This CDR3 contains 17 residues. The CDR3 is CASSKPRRPRKTYGYTF. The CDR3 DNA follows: TGCGCCAGCAGTAAGCCCCGAAGACCGCGAAAGACCTATGGCTACACCTTC.

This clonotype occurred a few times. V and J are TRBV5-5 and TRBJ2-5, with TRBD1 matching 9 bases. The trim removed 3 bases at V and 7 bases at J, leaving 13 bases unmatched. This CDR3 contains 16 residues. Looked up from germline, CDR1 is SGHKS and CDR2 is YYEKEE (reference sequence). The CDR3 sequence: CASSYPGTGPVGTQYF. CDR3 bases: TGTGCCAGCAGCTATCCCGGGACAGGGCCGGTTGGGACCCAGTACTTC.

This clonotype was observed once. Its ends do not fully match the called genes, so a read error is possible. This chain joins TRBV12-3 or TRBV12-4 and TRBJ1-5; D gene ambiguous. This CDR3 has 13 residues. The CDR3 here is CANSPDMDQPQHF. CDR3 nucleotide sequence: TGTGCCAACAGTCCTGACATGGATCAGCCCCAGCATTTT.

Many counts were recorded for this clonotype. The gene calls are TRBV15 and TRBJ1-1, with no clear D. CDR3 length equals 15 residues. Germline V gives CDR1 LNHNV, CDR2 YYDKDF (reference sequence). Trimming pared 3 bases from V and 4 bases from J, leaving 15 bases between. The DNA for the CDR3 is TGTGCCACCAGCAGCGGCCTCACTCTTGGCACTGAAGCTTTCTTT. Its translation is CATSSGLTLGTEAFF.

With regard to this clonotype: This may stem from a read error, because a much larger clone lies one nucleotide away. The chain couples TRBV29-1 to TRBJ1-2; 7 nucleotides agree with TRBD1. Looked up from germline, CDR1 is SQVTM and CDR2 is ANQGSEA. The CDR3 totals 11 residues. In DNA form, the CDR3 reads TGCGGCGCGACAGGGACGAGTGGCTACACCTTC. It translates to CGATGTSGYTF. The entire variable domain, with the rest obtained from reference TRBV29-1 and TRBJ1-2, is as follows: SAVISQKPSRDICQRGTSLTIQCQVDSQVTMMFWYRQQPGQSLTLIATANQGSEATYESGFVIDKFPISRPNLTFSTLTVSNMSPEDSSIYLCGATGTSGYTFGSGTRLTVV.

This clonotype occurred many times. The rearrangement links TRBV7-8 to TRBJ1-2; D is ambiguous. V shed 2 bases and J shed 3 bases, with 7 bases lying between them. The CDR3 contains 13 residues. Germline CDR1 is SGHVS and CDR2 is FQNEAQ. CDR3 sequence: CASSLTLDYGYTF. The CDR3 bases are TGTGCCAGCAGCTTAACCTTGGACTATGGCTACACCTTC.

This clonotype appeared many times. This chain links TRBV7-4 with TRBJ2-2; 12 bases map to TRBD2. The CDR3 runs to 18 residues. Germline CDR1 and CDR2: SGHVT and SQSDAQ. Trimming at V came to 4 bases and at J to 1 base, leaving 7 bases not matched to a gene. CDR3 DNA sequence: TGTGCCAGCAGCTCTCCTAGCGGGGGGGATGAGAACACCGGGGAGCTGTTTTTT. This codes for CASSSPSGGDENTGELFF.